These T cell receptor beta chains were read from a single sample in a study of molecular identifiers for immune sequencing clone quantification. TCRdb reprocessed the PCR reads with MiXCR, giving one entry per CDR3 protein. The sample has around 82,000 distinct CDR3 sequences, around 19% seen once. The sample consisted of naive CD8+ T cells from blood, with Jurkat cell RNA spiked in. All receptors come from a human donor in good health. Some libraries in this study had Jurkat cell RNA spiked in. CDR3s include the opening cysteine and the closing phenylalanine or tryptophan. Fields, in order: CDR3 protein, CDR3 length, J gene, V gene.

CASSLRTGSGNTIYF | 15 | TRBJ1-3 | TRBV13
CASSQEPTGTSSNQPQHF | 18 | TRBJ1-5 | TRBV4-1
CSARGEPIDEQYF | 13 | TRBJ2-7 | TRBV20-1
CASSLPVNSQGVDSPLHF | 18 | TRBJ1-6 | TRBV7-6
CASSPGAGGYRSDQYF | 16 | TRBJ2-5 | TRBV27
CASSPHGGNTEAFF | 14 | TRBJ1-1 | TRBV19
CASSLGRGGGYEQYF | 15 | TRBJ2-7 | TRBV7-9
CASSPLAGGPDTQYF | 15 | TRBJ2-3 | TRBV7-9
CASSRWRGGLDEQFF | 15 | TRBJ2-1 | TRBV7-2
CASSFGQNNQPQHF | 14 | TRBJ1-5 | TRBV7-9
CASSYWGSNQPQHF | 14 | TRBJ1-5 | TRBV6-2/TRBV6-3
CASSLGSRDSYNQPQHF | 17 | TRBJ1-5 | TRBV7-2
CASSQDRHVGGGAYNSPLHF | 20 | TRBJ1-6 | TRBV4-3
CASTNVGAGANVLTF | 15 | TRBJ2-6 | TRBV19